This T cell receptor (beta chain) appears in the sequencing data of a study of blood T cell repertoires in COVID-19. On the study more broadly: Acute and convalescent COVID-19 specimens originated in the United States, Italy and Spain.

The CDR3 is made up of 16 amino acids. Trimming shortened V by 2 bases and J by 2 bases, and 12 bases separated the two germline ends. In germline, CDR1 is KGHSH, CDR2 LQKENI. The assay was immunoSEQ multiplex PCR, and TCRdb's table has in-frame clones only and misses some. The sample yields 150,000 to 200,000 clones, just over 85% seen once. This clone was counted a few times. The sequenced sample consisted of peripheral blood. This TCR came from a man in his forties or fifties with active or convalescent COVID-19. The chain links TRBV18 to TRBJ1-4; D is unclear. CDR3 region: CASSPTKGGTNEKLFF. Written as DNA, the CDR3 is TGTGCCAGCTCACCAACGAAGGGAGGTACTAATGAAAAACTGTTTTTT.